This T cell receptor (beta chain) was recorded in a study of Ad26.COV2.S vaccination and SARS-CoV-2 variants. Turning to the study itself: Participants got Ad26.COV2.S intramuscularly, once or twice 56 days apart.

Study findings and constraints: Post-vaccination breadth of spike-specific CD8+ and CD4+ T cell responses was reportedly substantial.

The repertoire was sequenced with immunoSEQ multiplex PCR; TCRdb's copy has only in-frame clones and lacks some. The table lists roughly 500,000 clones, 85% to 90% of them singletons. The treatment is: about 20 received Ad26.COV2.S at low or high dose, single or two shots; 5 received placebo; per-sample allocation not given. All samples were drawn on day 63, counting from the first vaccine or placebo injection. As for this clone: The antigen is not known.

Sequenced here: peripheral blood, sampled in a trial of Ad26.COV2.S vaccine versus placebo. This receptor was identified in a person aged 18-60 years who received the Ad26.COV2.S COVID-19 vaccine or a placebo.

CDR3 sequence reads: CASSELGQGVYSPLHF. The CDR3, as DNA: TGTGCCAGCAGTGAACTAGGACAGGGTGTATATTCACCCCTCCACTTT. This chain links TRBV2 with TRBJ1-6; 8 nucleotides match TRBD1. The CDR3 has 16 amino acids. CDR1 SNHLY and CDR2 FYNNEI come from the germline V gene. After removal of 2 bases from V and 8 bases from J, the junction contained 8 bases not matched to a gene.